This T cell receptor beta chain emerged from a study of T cell responses to AZD1222 COVID-19 vaccine. Study observations and caveats: Spike was spanned by vaccine-associated CD4 TCRs, which were dominant at 160-218 and 743-854.

Details on this clone: Its antigen remains unidentified.

V was clipped by 5 bases and J by 2 bases, with 7 bases between them. In germline, CDR1 is SNHLY, CDR2 FYNNEI. This CDR3 comprises 14 residues. Clones were read by immunoSEQ multiplex PCR, and TCRdb kept only the in-frame ones, dropping some. The repertoire holds about 57,000 clones, approximately 86% seen once, with around 17% in the top ten. This specimen was peripheral blood, taken on day 0 of AZD1222 vaccination. The sequence was obtained from an adult in good health. The chain employs TRBV2 and TRBJ2-6, with a possible D match to TRBD1 (6 bases). The CDR3 DNA reads as TGTGCCAGCAGTAACAGGGCTGGGGCCAACGTCCTGACTTTC. This sequence encodes CASSNRAGANVLTF.